These T cell receptor beta chains were read from a single sample in a study of early T cells in non-severe SARS-CoV-2 infection. TCRdb redid the calling of the 5' RACE reads with MiXCR, one entry per CDR3 protein. The sample has about 48,000 distinct CDR3 sequences, around 6.5% seen once. The sequenced sample was whole blood, obtained at baseline. These receptor sequences come from an adult who was a healthcare worker with PCR-confirmed SARS-CoV-2 infection or an uninfected control (not recorded which). Both conserved end residues are trimmed from each CDR3. Rows may omit the clone size; those that give it use once, few, many or a size class.

cdr3_aa,clone_size,v_call
ASRPGGHEQF,many,TRBV10-2
ASSIGGQAYEQY,many,TRBV19
SVLGRSSSYNEQF,many,TRBV29-1
ASIPSPGQGSYEQY,many,TRBV28
ASSIEPQVPGANVLT,-,TRBV19
ASSLKTEPGGYNEQF,few,TRBV7-6
ASSLDGRASPPY,few,TRBV7-8
ASSEFLAGASSSYEQY,few,TRBV6-1
ASSFPTSGRAKETQY,many,TRBV7-8
ASSFKRLQETQY,many,TRBV7-2
ASTRSGVREWGEQY,few,TRBV5-1
ASTPAASTDTQY,few,TRBV11-2
ASSKGLAGGPSF,few,TRBV21-1
ASSRLAGSGYEQY,many,TRBV6-5
ASSLASVNTEAF,-,TRBV7-9
TVSRNYGYT,many,TRBV29-1
AISSLAGVAYNEQF,-,TRBV10-3
ASSLDGDRNTEAF,few,TRBV5-1
ASRRASGNTIY,-,TRBV19
ASSESFGTYGYT,-,TRBV6-4
ASSLVGFLHEQY,few,TRBV12-3/TRBV12-4
ASSPTRGDNQPQH,few,TRBV6-5
SARTRLGGLGTEAF,-,TRBV20-1
ASSSHLAEKYNEQF,-,TRBV28
ASSLAGTKGTYNSPLH,many,TRBV6-1
SARDGLRIAANEQF,many,TRBV20-1
ASSLDQGIYNEQF,-,TRBV5-4
ASSLGLGLAGEEQY,-,TRBV7-2
ASSLSRAGTQY,few,TRBV7-9
ASSHLGQGAGDHEQF,few,TRBV4-1
ASSYASGANVLT,many,TRBV27
ASSISPGRSTDTQY,few,TRBV19
ASSESDRPKNIQY,-,TRBV6-1
ASSPPTLSYEQY,-,TRBV18
AISEPGELF,-,TRBV10-3
ASSLSQGVMELF,-,TRBV5-1
ASSLRLISYGYT,many,TRBV12-3/TRBV12-4
ASSSNQGAIRGYT,few,TRBV6-5
ASSHGDRTQH,-,TRBV28
ASRDGFGTQY,many,TRBV6-1
ASSRRVVGGNEQF,-,TRBV11-2
ASSRWLANSYEQY,many,TRBV28
ASSKRPGGISYEQY,-,TRBV7-6
ASSPARNEQF,many,TRBV14
ASSSTGTSGIYNEQF,-,TRBV12-3/TRBV12-4
ASSWGGGGEQY,many,TRBV5-1
ASSQGSGTLTEAF,many,TRBV4-2
ASSQEIAGVDTQY,few,TRBV4-3
ASSLGTSAGELF,-,TRBV19
ASSLGQGQAYGYT,many,TRBV7-8
SANREAGGQEQY,few,TRBV20-1
AISESMGSTDTQY,few,TRBV10-3
SASKREGLSYNEQF,few,TRBV20-1
ATSDRGLARVDEQF,many,TRBV24-1
ASTRPWASGSHEQF,few,TRBV28
SASSSGRYEQY,-,TRBV20-1
ASREQGKETQY,many,TRBV28
ATSRSAGVADTQY,many,TRBV15
ASSLVGGITEAF,many,TRBV12-3/TRBV12-4